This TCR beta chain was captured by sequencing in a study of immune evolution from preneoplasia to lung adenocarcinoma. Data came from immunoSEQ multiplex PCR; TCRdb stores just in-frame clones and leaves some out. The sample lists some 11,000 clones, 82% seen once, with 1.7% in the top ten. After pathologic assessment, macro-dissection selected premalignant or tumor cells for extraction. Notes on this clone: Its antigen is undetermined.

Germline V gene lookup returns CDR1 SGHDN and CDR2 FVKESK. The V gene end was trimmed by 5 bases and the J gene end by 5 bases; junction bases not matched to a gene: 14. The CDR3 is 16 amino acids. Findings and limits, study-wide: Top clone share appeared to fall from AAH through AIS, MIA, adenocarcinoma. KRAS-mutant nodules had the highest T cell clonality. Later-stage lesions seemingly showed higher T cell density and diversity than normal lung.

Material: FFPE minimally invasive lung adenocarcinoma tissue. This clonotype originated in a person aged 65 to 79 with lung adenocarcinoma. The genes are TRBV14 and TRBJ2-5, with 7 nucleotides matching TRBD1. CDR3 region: CASSNLQGPQGETQYF. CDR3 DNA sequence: TGTGCCAGCAGCAACCTACAGGGGCCCCAAGGGGAGACCCAGTACTTC.